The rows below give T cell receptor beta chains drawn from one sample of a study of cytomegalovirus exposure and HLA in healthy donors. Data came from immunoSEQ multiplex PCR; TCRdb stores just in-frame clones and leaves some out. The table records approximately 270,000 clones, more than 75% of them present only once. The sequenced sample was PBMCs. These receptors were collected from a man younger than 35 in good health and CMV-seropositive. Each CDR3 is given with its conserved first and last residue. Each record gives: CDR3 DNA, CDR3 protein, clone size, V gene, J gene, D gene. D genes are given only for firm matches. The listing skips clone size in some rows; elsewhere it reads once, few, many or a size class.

TGTGCCAGCAGTTTATCGCAGGGGAGCAATCAGCCCCAGCATTTT	CASSLSQGSNQPQHF	-	TRBV28	TRBJ1-5	-
TGTGCCAGCAGTTTATCAAGGGGGGTGTCGTACAATGAGCAGTTCTTC	CASSLSRGVSYNEQFF	once	TRBV27	TRBJ2-1	-
TGTGCCAGCAGCTTAGGTAGGGGCCTCTCCTACGAGCAGTACTTC	CASSLGRGLSYEQYF	-	TRBV13	TRBJ2-7	-
TGTGCCAGCAGGGGGGCCCCGGGACAGGGGGTCTACGAGCAGTACTTC	CASRGAPGQGVYEQYF	-	TRBV27	TRBJ2-7	TRBD1
TGTGCCATCAGTGAGTCTGGAAACGGCTACACCTTC	CAISESGNGYTF	-	TRBV10-3	TRBJ1-2	-
TGTGCCAGCACCGCGGGACAGCACTCCTATGGCTACACCTTC	CASTAGQHSYGYTF	few	TRBV28	TRBJ1-2	TRBD1
TGCGCCAGCAGCCCCCGACTAGCGGGAGGCCATGAGCAGTTCTTC	CASSPRLAGGHEQFF	-	TRBV5-1	TRBJ2-1	TRBD2
TGTGCCAGCTCTCCTCAAGAGACCCAGTACTTC	CASSPQETQYF	-	TRBV18	TRBJ2-5	-
TGTGCCAGCAGTTTATCGGGACAGGGGCCCACATATGGCTACACCTTC	CASSLSGQGPTYGYTF	once	TRBV27	TRBJ1-2	TRBD1
TGTGCCAGCAGTGACCTCCGGGACAGGGGATACAATGAGCAGTTCTTC	CASSDLRDRGYNEQFF	-	TRBV2	TRBJ2-1	TRBD1
TGTGCCTGGAGTTGGGGGACAGGGGAAAGCCAGCCCCAGCATTTT	CAWSWGTGESQPQHF	-	TRBV30	TRBJ1-5	TRBD1
TGCGCCAGCAGCCCAACCCTAGCGGGAGTAGAGACCCAGTACTTC	CASSPTLAGVETQYF	-	TRBV5-1	TRBJ2-5	TRBD2
TGTGCCAGCAGCCAAGGCGTTAGCAATCAGCCCCAGCATTTT	CASSQGVSNQPQHF	-	TRBV4-2	TRBJ1-5	-
TGCGCCAGCAGCCCCCGGGACAGGGAAGCCGGGGAGCTGTTTTTT	CASSPRDREAGELFF	-	TRBV4-1	TRBJ2-2	TRBD1
TGCGCCAGCAGCCATCGACTAGGGCGGGGTGAGCAGTTCTTC	CASSHRLGRGEQFF	-	TRBV4-1	TRBJ2-1	-
TGTGCCAGCAGTGAAGACAGGAACACTGAAGCTTTCTTT	CASSEDRNTEAFF	-	TRBV2	TRBJ1-1	-
TGTGCCAGCGGGGGACAGGCGGCAGGTGGCTACACCTTC	CASGGQAAGGYTF	-	TRBV6-4	TRBJ1-2	TRBD1
TGTGCCAGCAGACACCGGGGGAAATTGAACACTGAAGCTTTCTTT	CASRHRGKLNTEAFF	-	TRBV28	TRBJ1-1	-
TGTGCCAGCAGCTTCGAACCCCTCAATGAGCAGTTCTTC	CASSFEPLNEQFF	-	TRBV7-6	TRBJ2-1	-
TGTGCCAGCAGTGTGGAGACAGGGGCCACAGATACGCAGTATTTT	CASSVETGATDTQYF	few	TRBV2	TRBJ2-3	TRBD1
TGTGCCTGGAGTCAAGCGGCGGGAGCAGTATTGGGCTCCTACGAGCAGTACTTC	CAWSQAAGAVLGSYEQYF	-	TRBV30	TRBJ2-7	TRBD2
TGCAGCGTCGGCGCCCCTGGGCCAGATACGCAGTATTTT	CSVGAPGPDTQYF	once	TRBV29-1	TRBJ2-3	-
TGTGCCAGCAGTGAAAGGGAGACGGGGACCCAGTACTTC	CASSERETGTQYF	few	TRBV6-1	TRBJ2-5	-
TGTGCCAGCAGGCCGGGCAGGGCCTATGGCTACACCTTC	CASRPGRAYGYTF	-	TRBV28	TRBJ1-2	-
TGTGCCAGCAGTGGTTCTAGGACAGGGGTGGCTTTCTTT	CASSGSRTGVAFF	-	TRBV6-1	TRBJ1-1	TRBD1
TGTGCCAGCAGTGAATTGAGGGGCACTGAAGCTTTCTTT	CASSELRGTEAFF	-	TRBV6-1	TRBJ1-1	-
TGTGCCAGCAACCAGGGGGGCCTACAAGAGACCCAGTACTTC	CASNQGGLQETQYF	-	TRBV25-1	TRBJ2-5	-
TGTGCCACCAGCAGCCGACGAGGCAATCAGCCCCAGCATTTT	CATSSRRGNQPQHF	-	TRBV15	TRBJ1-5	-
TGTGCCAGCAGCCCCGGAACGGGCGGCTACGAGCAGTACTTC	CASSPGTGGYEQYF	-	TRBV7-6	TRBJ2-7	-
TGTGCCAGCAGTTTATCACAGGGAATATCCTACAATGAGCAGTTCTTC	CASSLSQGISYNEQFF	-	TRBV27	TRBJ2-1	-
TGTGCCAGCAGCTTGGTTACGGGTAGAGGAGATACGCAGTATTTT	CASSLVTGRGDTQYF	-	TRBV5-4	TRBJ2-3	-
TGTGCCAGCAGCTTAGCGTGGGCGGGAGTCAACACAGATACGCAGTATTTT	CASSLAWAGVNTDTQYF	-	TRBV7-6	TRBJ2-3	TRBD2
TGTGCCTGGAGTGAGGGCGGGAAAAACACCATATATTTT	CAWSEGGKNTIYF	once	TRBV30	TRBJ1-3	-
TGCGCCAGCAGCTTGGGGTCTAGCGGCCAAGAGACCCAGTACTTC	CASSLGSSGQETQYF	once	TRBV5-1	TRBJ2-5	TRBD2
TGTGCCACCAGTCCCGACCCGACTCCCGGGGAGCTGTTTTTT	CATSPDPTPGELFF	-	TRBV15	TRBJ2-2	-
TGTGCCTGGACTGTCAGCAGCTATGGCTACACCTTC	CAWTVSSYGYTF	few	TRBV30	TRBJ1-2	-
TGTGCCAGCAGTTACATTAAGGGTAATGAGCAGTTCTTC	CASSYIKGNEQFF	-	TRBV6-5	TRBJ2-1	-
TGTGCCTCACACCGGGACCATAGCACAGATACGCAGTATTTT	CASHRDHSTDTQYF	-	TRBV30	TRBJ2-3	-
TGTGCCAGCAGTTACGCAGGGAGGAATCAGCCCCAGCATTTT	CASSYAGRNQPQHF	-	TRBV6-5	TRBJ1-5	-
TGTGCCAGCAGTTACTCGGGGTTCACCGGGGAGCTGTTTTTT	CASSYSGFTGELFF	-	TRBV6-5	TRBJ2-2	-
TGTGCCAGCAGTGCGGGGTCGGGAAATGAGCAGTTCTTC	CASSAGSGNEQFF	-	TRBV2	TRBJ2-1	-
TGTGCCAGTCAGGGGGCTGGGTTCCAAGAGACCCAGTACTTC	CASQGAGFQETQYF	once	TRBV19	TRBJ2-5	TRBD1
TGCGCCAGCAGCTCCCTACCGGGCGGTGAGCAGTTCTTC	CASSSLPGGEQFF	-	TRBV5-1	TRBJ2-1	-
TGTGCCAGCAGAGTCACCGGGGAGCTGTTTTTT	CASRVTGELFF	-	TRBV27	TRBJ2-2	-
TGTGCCAGCAGTGTTCAGGGACTCGTTACGAATGGCTACACCTTC	CASSVQGLVTNGYTF	-	TRBV6-1	TRBJ1-2	-
TGTGCCTGGGGGTACGGGGTCTCCTACGAGCAGTACTTC	CAWGYGVSYEQYF	-	TRBV30	TRBJ2-7	-
TGTGCCACCAGCGGGGTACAGGGGATCCATGAAGCTTTCTTT	CATSGVQGIHEAFF	-	TRBV15	TRBJ1-1	TRBD1